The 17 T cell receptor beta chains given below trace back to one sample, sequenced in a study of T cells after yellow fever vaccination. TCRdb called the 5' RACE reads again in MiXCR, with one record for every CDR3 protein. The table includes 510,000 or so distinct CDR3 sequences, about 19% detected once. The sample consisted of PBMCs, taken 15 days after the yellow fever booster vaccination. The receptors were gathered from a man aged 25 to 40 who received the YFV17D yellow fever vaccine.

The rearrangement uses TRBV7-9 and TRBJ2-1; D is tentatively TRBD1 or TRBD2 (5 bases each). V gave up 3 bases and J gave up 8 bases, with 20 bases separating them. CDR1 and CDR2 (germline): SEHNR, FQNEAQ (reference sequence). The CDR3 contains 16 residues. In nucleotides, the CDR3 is TGTGCCAGCAGCTTTGCGCCTTCAGAGGGGAGCCATGAGCAGTTCTTC. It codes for CASSFAPSEGSHEQFF.

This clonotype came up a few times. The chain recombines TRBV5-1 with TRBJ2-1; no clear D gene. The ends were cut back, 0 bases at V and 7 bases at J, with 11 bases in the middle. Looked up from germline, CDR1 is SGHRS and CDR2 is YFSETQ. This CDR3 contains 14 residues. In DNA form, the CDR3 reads TGCGCCAGCAGCTTGGGCGGAGTACGAAATGAGCAGTTCTTC. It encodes CASSLGGVRNEQFF.

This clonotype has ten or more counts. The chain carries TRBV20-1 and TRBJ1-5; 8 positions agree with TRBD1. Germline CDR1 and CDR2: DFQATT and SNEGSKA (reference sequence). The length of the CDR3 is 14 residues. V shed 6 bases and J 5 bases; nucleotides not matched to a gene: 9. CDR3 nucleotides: TGCAGTGCACTTGACAGGGGCCGAGATCAGCCCCAGCATTTT. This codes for CSALDRGRDQPQHF.

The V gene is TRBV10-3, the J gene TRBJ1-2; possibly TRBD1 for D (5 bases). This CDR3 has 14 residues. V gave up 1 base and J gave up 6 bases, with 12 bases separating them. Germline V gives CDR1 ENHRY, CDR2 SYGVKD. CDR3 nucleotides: TGTGCCATCAGTGAGTGGGAGGGGATGGATGGCTACACCTTC. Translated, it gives CAISEWEGMDGYTF.

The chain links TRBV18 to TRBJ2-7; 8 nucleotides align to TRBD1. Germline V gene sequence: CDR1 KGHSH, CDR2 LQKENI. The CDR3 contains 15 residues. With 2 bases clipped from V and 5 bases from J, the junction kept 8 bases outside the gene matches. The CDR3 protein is CASSPFDRGANEQYF. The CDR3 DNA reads TGTGCCAGCTCACCATTCGACAGGGGAGCGAACGAGCAGTACTTC.

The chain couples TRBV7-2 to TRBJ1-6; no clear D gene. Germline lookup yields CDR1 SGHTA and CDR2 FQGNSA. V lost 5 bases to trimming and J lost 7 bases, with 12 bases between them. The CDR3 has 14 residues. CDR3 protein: CASSQIGWNSPLHF. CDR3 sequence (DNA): TGTGCCAGCAGCCAAATTGGATGGAATTCACCCCTCCACTTT.

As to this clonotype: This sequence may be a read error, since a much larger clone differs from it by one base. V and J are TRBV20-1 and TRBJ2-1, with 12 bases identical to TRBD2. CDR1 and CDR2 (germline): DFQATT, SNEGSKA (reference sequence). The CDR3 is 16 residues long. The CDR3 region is CSASHGTLAGGNERFF. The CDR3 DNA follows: TGCAGTGCTAGTCATGGGACCCTAGCGGGGGGGAATGAGCGGTTCTTC.

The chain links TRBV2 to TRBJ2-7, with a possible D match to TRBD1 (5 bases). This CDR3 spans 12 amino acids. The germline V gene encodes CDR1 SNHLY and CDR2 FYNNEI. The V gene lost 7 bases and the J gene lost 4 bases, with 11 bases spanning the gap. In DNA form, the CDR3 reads TGTGCCAGCAAGGACAAACCTTACGAGCAGTACTTC. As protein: CASKDKPYEQYF.

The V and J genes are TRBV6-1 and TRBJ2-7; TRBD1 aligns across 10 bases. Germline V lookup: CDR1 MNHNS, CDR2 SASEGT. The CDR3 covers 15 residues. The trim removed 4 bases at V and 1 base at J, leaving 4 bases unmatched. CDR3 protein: CASSGTGGGSYEQYF. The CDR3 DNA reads TGTGCCAGCAGTGGGACAGGGGGGGGATCCTACGAGCAGTACTTC.

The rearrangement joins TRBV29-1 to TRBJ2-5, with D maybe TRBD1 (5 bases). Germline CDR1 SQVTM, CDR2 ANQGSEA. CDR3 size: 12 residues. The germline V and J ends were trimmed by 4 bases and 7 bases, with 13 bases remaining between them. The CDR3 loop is CSVGSRGGTQYF. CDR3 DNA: TGCAGCGTTGGTAGTAGGGGCGGGACCCAGTACTTC.

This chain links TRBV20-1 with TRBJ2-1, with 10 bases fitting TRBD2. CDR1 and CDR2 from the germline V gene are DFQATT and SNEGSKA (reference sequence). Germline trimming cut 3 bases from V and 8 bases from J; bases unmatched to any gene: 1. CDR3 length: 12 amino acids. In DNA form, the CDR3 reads TGCAGTGCTAGGGGACTAGCGTATGAGCAGTTCTTC. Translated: CSARGLAYEQFF.

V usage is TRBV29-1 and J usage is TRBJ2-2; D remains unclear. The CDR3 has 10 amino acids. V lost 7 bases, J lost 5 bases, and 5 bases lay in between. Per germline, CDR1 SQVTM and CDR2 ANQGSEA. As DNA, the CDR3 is TGCAGCGCCGTGACCGGGGAGCTGTTTTTT. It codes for CSAVTGELFF.

CDR3 sequence (DNA): TGTGCCAGCAGCAGGGGCAGGGGTTTCCGGGCCCAGTACTTC. It encodes CASSRGRGFRAQYF. V and J are TRBV28 and TRBJ2-5; perhaps TRBD1 as D (6 bases). Per germline, CDR1 MDHEN and CDR2 SYDVKM. V was clipped by 6 bases and J by 9 bases, with 20 bases between them. The CDR3 loop spans 14 amino acids. Based on the CDR3 plus reference TRBV28 and TRBJ2-5, the full variable domain is DVKVTQSSRYLVKRTGEKVFLECVQDMDHENMFWYRQDPGLGLRLIYFSYDVKMKEKGDIPEGYSVSREKKERFSLILESASTNQTSMYLCASSRGRGFRAQYFGPGTRLLVL.

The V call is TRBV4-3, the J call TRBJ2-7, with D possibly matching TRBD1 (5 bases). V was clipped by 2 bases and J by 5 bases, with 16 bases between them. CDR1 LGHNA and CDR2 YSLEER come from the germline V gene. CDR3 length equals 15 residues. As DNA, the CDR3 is TGCGCCAGCAGCCAATCCCCGCAGGGCTCGGACGAGCAGTACTTC. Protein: CASSQSPQGSDEQYF.

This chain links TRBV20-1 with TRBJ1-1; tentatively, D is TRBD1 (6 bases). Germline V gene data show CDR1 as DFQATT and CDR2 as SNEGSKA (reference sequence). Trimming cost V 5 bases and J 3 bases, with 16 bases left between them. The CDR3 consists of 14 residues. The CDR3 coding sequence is TGCAGTGCTGGCAAAGGACAGCTATACACTGAAGCTTTCTTT. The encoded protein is CSAGKGQLYTEAFF.

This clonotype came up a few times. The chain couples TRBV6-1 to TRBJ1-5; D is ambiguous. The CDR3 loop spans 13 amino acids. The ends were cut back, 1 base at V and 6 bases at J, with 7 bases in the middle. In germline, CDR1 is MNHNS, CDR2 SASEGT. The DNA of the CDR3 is TGTGCCAGCAGTGAAGGGAGGGTTCAGCCCCAGCATTTT. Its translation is CASSEGRVQPQHF.

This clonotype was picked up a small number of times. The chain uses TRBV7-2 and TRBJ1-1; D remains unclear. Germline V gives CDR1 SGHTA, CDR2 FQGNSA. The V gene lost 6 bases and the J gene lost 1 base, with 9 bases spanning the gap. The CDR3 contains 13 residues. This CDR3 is CASRKEANTEAFF. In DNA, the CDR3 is TGTGCCAGCAGGAAAGAAGCGAACACTGAAGCTTTCTTT.